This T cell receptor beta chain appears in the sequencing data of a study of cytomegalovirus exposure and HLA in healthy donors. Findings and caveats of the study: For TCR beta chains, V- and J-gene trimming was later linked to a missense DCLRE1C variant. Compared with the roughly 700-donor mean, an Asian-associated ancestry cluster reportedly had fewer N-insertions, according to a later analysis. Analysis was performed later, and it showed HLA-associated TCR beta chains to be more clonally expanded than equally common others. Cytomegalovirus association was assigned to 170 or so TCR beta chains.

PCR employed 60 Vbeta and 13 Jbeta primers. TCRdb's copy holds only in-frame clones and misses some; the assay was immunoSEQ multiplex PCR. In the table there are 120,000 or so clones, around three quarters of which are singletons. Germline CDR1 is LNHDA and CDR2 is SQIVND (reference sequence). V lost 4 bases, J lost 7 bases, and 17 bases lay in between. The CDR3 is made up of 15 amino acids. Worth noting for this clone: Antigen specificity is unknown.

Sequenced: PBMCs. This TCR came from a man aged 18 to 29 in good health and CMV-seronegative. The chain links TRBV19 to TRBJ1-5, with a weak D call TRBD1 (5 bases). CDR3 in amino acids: CASSTTIGARQPQHF. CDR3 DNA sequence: TGTGCCAGTAGTACGACAATAGGGGCGAGGCAGCCCCAGCATTTT.